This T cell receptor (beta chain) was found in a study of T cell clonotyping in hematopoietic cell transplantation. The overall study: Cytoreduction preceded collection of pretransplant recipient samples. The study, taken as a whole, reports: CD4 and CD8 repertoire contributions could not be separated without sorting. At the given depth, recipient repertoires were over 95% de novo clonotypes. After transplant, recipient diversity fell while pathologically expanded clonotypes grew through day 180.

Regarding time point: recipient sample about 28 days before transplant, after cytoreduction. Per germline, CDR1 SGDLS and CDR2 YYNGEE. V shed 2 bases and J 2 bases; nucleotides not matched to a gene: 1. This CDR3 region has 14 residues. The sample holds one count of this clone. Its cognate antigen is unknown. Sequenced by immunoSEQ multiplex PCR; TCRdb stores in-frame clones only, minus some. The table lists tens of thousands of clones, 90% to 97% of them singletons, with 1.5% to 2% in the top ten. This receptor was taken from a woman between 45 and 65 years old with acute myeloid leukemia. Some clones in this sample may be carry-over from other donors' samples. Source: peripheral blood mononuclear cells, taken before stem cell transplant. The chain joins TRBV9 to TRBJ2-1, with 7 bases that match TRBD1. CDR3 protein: CASSVGQAYNEQFF. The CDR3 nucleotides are TGTGCCAGCAGCGTCGGACAGGCCTACAATGAGCAGTTCTTC.